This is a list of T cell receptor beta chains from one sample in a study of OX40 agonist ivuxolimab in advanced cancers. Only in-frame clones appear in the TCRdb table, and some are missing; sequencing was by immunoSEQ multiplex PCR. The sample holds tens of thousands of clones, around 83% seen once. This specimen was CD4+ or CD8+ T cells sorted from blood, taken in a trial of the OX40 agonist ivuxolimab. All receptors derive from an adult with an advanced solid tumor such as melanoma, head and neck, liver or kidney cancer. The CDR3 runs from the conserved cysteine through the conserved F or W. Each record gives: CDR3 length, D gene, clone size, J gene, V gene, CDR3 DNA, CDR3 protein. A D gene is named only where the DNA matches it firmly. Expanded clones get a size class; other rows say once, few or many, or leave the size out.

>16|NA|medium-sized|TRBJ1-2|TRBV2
TGTGCCAGCATGCGGGGAGACAGCCTATCTAACTATGGCTACACCTTC
CASMRGDSLSNYGYTF
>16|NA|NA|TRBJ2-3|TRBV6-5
TGTGCCAGCAGTTACTCGGCGGGGCGGGTCACAGATACGCAGTATTTT
CASSYSAGRVTDTQYF
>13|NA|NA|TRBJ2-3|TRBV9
TGTGCCAGCAGCGTAGCAGTTACAGATACGCAGTATTTT
CASSVAVTDTQYF
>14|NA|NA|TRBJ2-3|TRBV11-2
TGTGCCAGCAGCATCGGGACTTCGGCAGATACGCAGTATTTT
CASSIGTSADTQYF
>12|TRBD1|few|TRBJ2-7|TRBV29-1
TGCAGCGTTGGGGACAGCTCCTACGAGCAGTACTTC
CSVGDSSYEQYF
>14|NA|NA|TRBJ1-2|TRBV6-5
TGTGCCAGCAGTTACCAAGCAAGCAACTATGGCTACACCTTC
CASSYQASNYGYTF
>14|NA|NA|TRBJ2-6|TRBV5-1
TGCGCCAGCAGGGACAGCTCTGGGGCCAACGTCCTGACTTTC
CASRDSSGANVLTF
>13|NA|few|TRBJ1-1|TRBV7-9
TGTGCCAGCAGCTTAGACGAGAACACTGAAGCTTTCTTT
CASSLDENTEAFF
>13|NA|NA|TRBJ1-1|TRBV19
TGTGCCAGTAGTGAACGACTCAACACTGAAGCTTTCTTT
CASSERLNTEAFF
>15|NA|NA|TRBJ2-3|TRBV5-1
TGCGCCAGCAGCTTGCGGGGGCTAGGCACAGATACGCAGTATTTT
CASSLRGLGTDTQYF
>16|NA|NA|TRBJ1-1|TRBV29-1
TGCAGCGTTGTGGGCCATCGCAAGGACCTGAACACTGAAGCTTTCTTT
CSVVGHRKDLNTEAFF
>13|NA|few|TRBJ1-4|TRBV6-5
TGTGCCAGCAGGGGGGCGCCCAATGAAAAACTGTTTTTT
CASRGAPNEKLFF
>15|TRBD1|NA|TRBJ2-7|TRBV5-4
TGTGCCAGCAGCTTGGAGGGGGCCCGGCAATACGAGCAGTACTTC
CASSLEGARQYEQYF
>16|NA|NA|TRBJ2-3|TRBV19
TGTGCCAGTAGTATAGAGGCAGGCCTGAGCACAGATACGCAGTATTTT
CASSIEAGLSTDTQYF
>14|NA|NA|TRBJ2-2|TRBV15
TGTGCCACCAGCAGAGGACCTTTCACCGGGGAGCTGTTTTTT
CATSRGPFTGELFF
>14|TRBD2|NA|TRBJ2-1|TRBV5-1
TGCGCCAGCGTCAGCGGGGGCTCCTACAATGAGCAGTTCTTC
CASVSGGSYNEQFF
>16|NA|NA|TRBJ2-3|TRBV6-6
TGTGCCAGCAGTTACTCGCAGGTGGGAGTGGCAGATACGCAGTATTTT
CASSYSQVGVADTQYF
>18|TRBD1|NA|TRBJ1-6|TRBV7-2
TGTGCCAGCAGCTTAGGAGGTGGAGGGACAGGGGTCAATTCACCCCTCCACTTT
CASSLGGGGTGVNSPLHF
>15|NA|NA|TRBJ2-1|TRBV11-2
TGTGCCAGCAGCTCAATCCGGGGGGCCATAGATGAGCAGTTCTTC
CASSSIRGAIDEQFF
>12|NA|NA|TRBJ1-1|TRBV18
TGTGCCAGCTCACCTATGAACACTGAAGCTTTCTTT
CASSPMNTEAFF
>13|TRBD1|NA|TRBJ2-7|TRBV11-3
TGTGCCAGCAGCTTCAGGACAGGGAACGAGCAGTACTTC
CASSFRTGNEQYF
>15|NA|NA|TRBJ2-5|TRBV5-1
TGCGCCAGCAGCCTGAGAGGTATGGGACAAGAGACCCAGTACTTC
CASSLRGMGQETQYF
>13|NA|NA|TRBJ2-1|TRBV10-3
TGTGCCATCTGGGACCCGGTCTACAATGAGCAGTTCTTC
CAIWDPVYNEQFF
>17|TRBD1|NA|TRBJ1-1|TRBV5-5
TGTGCCAGCAGCCGTACAGGGGGCATAAATCCCGACACTGAAGCTTTCTTT
CASSRTGGINPDTEAFF
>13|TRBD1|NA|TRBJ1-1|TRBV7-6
TGTGCCAGCAGCTACGGACAGGCCAGGGAAGCTTTCTTT
CASSYGQAREAFF
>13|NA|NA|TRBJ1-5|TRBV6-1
TGTGCCAGCGACATTGTCAGCAATCAGCCCCAGCATTTT
CASDIVSNQPQHF
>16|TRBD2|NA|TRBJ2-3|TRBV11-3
TGTGCCAGCAGCTTATCAGCGGGACCAGCGACAGATACGCAGTATTTT
CASSLSAGPATDTQYF
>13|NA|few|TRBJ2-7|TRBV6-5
TGTGCCAGCAGTTTCGGGAACCCCTACGAGCAGTACTTC
CASSFGNPYEQYF
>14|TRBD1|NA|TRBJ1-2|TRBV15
TGTGCCACCAGCAGAGATCGGACAGGGCTCGGCTACACCTTC
CATSRDRTGLGYTF
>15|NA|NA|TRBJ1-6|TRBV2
TGTGCCAGGAGTTTTAGTTCCGGGGGTAGTTCACCCCTCCACTTT
CARSFSSGGSSPLHF
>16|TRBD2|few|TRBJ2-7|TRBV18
TGTGCCAGCTCACCGCTGACTAGCGGGAGGAGCTACGAGCAGTACTTC
CASSPLTSGRSYEQYF